Detailed here is one T cell receptor (beta chain). Its target is unknown. This entry belongs to a study of neoadjuvant nivolumab and ipilimumab in lung cancer. Overall study: Nivolumab 3 mg/kg was given days 1, 15 and 29, plus ipilimumab 1 mg/kg day 1 in combination.

Regarding the study as a whole: TCR richness and clonality were higher in tumors than adjacent uninvolved lung. TCR sequencing covered a small number of samples. From pretherapy to surgery, tumor richness and clonality rose with dual therapy.

The CDR3 has 14 amino acids. Germline lookup yields CDR1 LGHNA and CDR2 YSLEER. V was trimmed by 0 bases and J by 12 bases, leaving 17 bases between them. Assay used: immunoSEQ multiplex PCR; TCRdb lists only in-frame clones, some missing. This table has fewer than 25,000 clones, roughly 85% appearing once. The rearrangement joins TRBV4-3 to TRBJ1-1, with TRBD1 as a possible D gene (6 bases). The sequences come from peripheral blood, collected before neoadjuvant nivolumab, alone or with ipilimumab. The receptor was isolated from an adult with non-small cell lung cancer. In DNA, the CDR3 is TGCGCCAGCAGCCAAGACCTCCAGGGGAGGTTGACTTTCTTT. It codes for CASSQDLQGRLTFF.